This TCR beta chain was recovered during a study of blood T cell repertoires in COVID-19. TCRdb's copy holds only in-frame clones and misses some; the assay was immunoSEQ multiplex PCR. Counted here are about 50,000 clones, 70% to 80% occurring once; the ten biggest clones make up roughly a fifth. The length of the CDR3 is 15 residues. Germline loops: CDR1 MNHEY, CDR2 SVGAGI. The junction had 4 bases not matched to a gene; V was cut back by 2 bases and J by 3 bases. The source of this sequence is a man aged 50-59 years with active or convalescent COVID-19. The sequencing input was peripheral blood. The V gene is TRBV6-5, the J gene TRBJ2-7; 10 nucleotides match TRBD1. CDR3 nucleotide sequence: TGTGCCAGCAGTTACCCCGGACAGGGGGACTACGAGCAGTACTTC. Its protein product is CASSYPGQGDYEQYF.